What follows are 30 T cell receptor beta chains derived from one specimen sequenced in a study of T cells after yellow fever vaccination (dated by TCRdb to between 2018 and 2020). The library came from 5' RACE. The sequencer listed for this sample is Illumina HiSeq 2500. The public sequencing data were trimmed at Q25 with fastp and processed into clonotypes with MiXCR by TCRdb, which kept only in-frame beta chains. Every entry covers one CDR3 protein and lists the most common genes and DNA from its rows. For this sample the table gives over 150,000 distinct CDR3 sequences, of which roughly 6.2% were detected only once. Clones ranked in the top ten supply approximately 3% of the sample. The label giving this sample's treatment or condition can be read as: live attenuated yellow fever vaccine strain. The material was CD4+ T cells sorted from PBMCs, obtained on the day of the first yellow fever vaccination. The receptors here all came from a young man who received the YFV17D yellow fever vaccine.

Comment on this clonotype: A clone one base away is much larger, so this may be a read error. This rearrangement joins TRBV28 to TRBJ2-1; no definite D call. Germline V CDR1 and CDR2: MDHEN, SYDVKM. The length of the CDR3 is 16 residues. With 6 bases removed from V and 0 bases from J, the gap between germline ends came to 15 bases. The CDR3 DNA reads as TGTGCCAGCAGAATCCGGTCCTACCGCTCCTACAATGAGCAGTTCTTC. It codes for CASRIRSYRSYNEQFF.

In this sample, this clonotype turned up many times. The chain is built from TRBV9 and TRBJ2-1; 10 nucleotides align to TRBD2. The length of the CDR3 is 15 residues. Germline V gives CDR1 SGDLS, CDR2 YYNGEE. Losses at the gene ends were 0 bases for V and 6 bases for J; bases not matched to a gene: 3. The CDR3 DNA is TGTGCCAGCAGCGTAGGACTAGCGGGCCTCAATGAGCAGTTCTTC. This codes for CASSVGLAGLNEQFF.

This clonotype has more than one count but fewer than ten. The genes are TRBV12-3 or TRBV12-4 and TRBJ1-6; TRBD1 aligns across 7 bases. CDR3 length equals 15 residues. Trimming took 6 bases from V and 9 from J; bases not matched to a gene: 11. The DNA for the CDR3 is TGTGCCAGCAGCCGAGGGGGCGCCTTTGGTTCACCCCTCCACTTT. Translating gives CASSRGGAFGSPLHF.

This clonotype came up many times. This sequence joins TRBV20-1 and TRBJ1-5; 9 nucleotides line up with TRBD1. V lost 6 bases to trimming and J lost 6 bases; unmatched junction nucleotides: 9. CDR1 and CDR2 (germline): DFQATT, SNEGSKA (reference sequence). The CDR3 consists of 14 residues. The CDR3 DNA follows: TGCAGTGCCATCTGGACAGGGGAGAGTCAGCCCCAGCATTTT. Translation gives CSAIWTGESQPQHF.

This clonotype was detected a few times. The chain is built from TRBV7-2 and TRBJ1-1; possibly TRBD1 for D (6 bases). CDR3 size: 15 residues. The ends were cut back, 2 bases at V and 2 bases at J, with 12 bases in the middle. The V gene's germline CDR1 is SGHTA and CDR2 FQGNSA. CDR3 region: CASSLTGGFNTEAFF. In DNA, the CDR3 is TGTGCCAGCAGCTTAACGGGGGGCTTCAACACTGAAGCTTTCTTT.

This clonotype was detected ten times or more. The chain joins TRBV7-2 to TRBJ2-7; tentatively, D is TRBD1 (5 bases). This CDR3 spans 14 amino acids. CDR1 and CDR2 from the germline V gene are SGHTA and FQGNSA. V was shortened by 5 bases and J by 2 bases, with 13 bases between the two germline ends. Here the CDR3 reads CASSTFDRPYEQYF. CDR3 nucleotide sequence: TGTGCCAGCAGCACCTTCGACAGACCCTACGAGCAGTACTTC.

The chain couples TRBV5-1 to TRBJ2-1; D possibly matches TRBD1 or TRBD2 (5 bases each). CDR1 and CDR2 from the germline V gene are SGHRS and YFSETQ. The CDR3 extends over 13 amino acids. Trimming stripped 0 bases from V and 10 bases from J, with 11 bases between. DNA of the CDR3: TGCGCCAGCAGCTTGGCCGAGGGGTACGAGCAGTTCTTC. It is translated as CASSLAEGYEQFF. The whole variable domain, remainder taken from reference TRBV5-1 and TRBJ2-1, is KAGVTQTPRYLIKTRGQQVTLSCSPISGHRSVSWYQQTPGQGLQFLFEYFSETQRNKGNFPGRFSGRQFSNSRSEMNVSTLELGDSALYLCASSLAEGYEQFFGPGTRLTVL.

This chain links TRBV7-2 with TRBJ1-6; possible D gene TRBD1, 5 bases. CDR1 and CDR2 (germline): SGHTA, FQGNSA. The CDR3 extends over 15 amino acids. Trimming removed 1 base at V and 11 bases at J, with 15 bases between. The CDR3 DNA reads TGTGCCAGCAGCTTAGTTAAGGGGACGCGTACACCCCTCCACTTT. The encoded protein is CASSLVKGTRTPLHF.

This clonotype appeared many times. The V gene is TRBV5-1, the J gene TRBJ2-5; TRBD2 aligns across 15 bases. Germline assignment: CDR1 SGHRS and CDR2 YFSETQ. The CDR3 covers 17 residues. Losses at the gene ends were 2 bases for V and 4 bases for J; bases not matched to a gene: 6. The CDR3 nucleotides read TGCGCCAGCAGCTTCCTTGGACTAGCGGGGGGGCCAGAGACCCAGTACTTC. Translated, it gives CASSFLGLAGGPETQYF.

This clonotype has ten or more counts. The rearrangement links TRBV29-1 to TRBJ2-1; 7 nucleotides agree with TRBD2. The trim removed 4 bases at V and 4 bases at J, leaving 7 bases unmatched. Germline V lookup: CDR1 SQVTM, CDR2 ANQGSEA. This CDR3 is 14 amino acids long. CDR3 region: CSVVWPSGYNEQFF. CDR3 in DNA: TGCAGCGTTGTTTGGCCTAGCGGTTACAATGAGCAGTTCTTC.

This clonotype was seen a handful of times. The V and J genes are TRBV4-2 and TRBJ2-3; possibly TRBD2 for D (5 bases). V was trimmed by 0 bases and J by 0 bases, leaving 10 bases between them. This CDR3 comprises 16 residues. Germline CDR1 and CDR2: LGHNA and YNFKEQ. The CDR3 reads CASSQDVAYSTDTQYF. The CDR3 nucleotides are TGTGCCAGCAGCCAAGATGTAGCGTATAGCACAGATACGCAGTATTTT.

This clonotype was observed at least ten times. The rearrangement links TRBV18 to TRBJ2-5, with D maybe TRBD1 (6 bases). The ends were cut back, 8 bases at V and 2 bases at J, with 12 bases in the middle. CDR3 length equals 13 residues. Germline CDR1 and CDR2: KGHSH and LQKENI. CDR3 sequence reads: CASAPGQQETQYF. In nucleotides, the CDR3 is TGTGCCAGCGCGCCGGGACAACAAGAGACCCAGTACTTC.

The J gene is TRBJ2-6, the V gene TRBV5-6; D gene unclear. The CDR3 length is 16 residues. V lost 2 bases and J lost 0, with 9 bases in between. From germline, CDR1 is SGHDT and CDR2 YYEEEE. Here the CDR3 reads CASSFNSFSGANVLTF. CDR3 bases: TGTGCCAGCAGCTTTAACAGCTTCTCTGGGGCCAACGTCCTGACTTTC. Full variable domain (rest looked up from reference TRBV5-6 and TRBJ2-6): DAGVTQSPTHLIKTRGQQVTLRCSPKSGHDTVSWYQQALGQGPQFIFQYYEEEERQRGNFPDRFSGHQFPNYSSELNVNALLLGDSALYLCASSFNSFSGANVLTFGAGSRLTVL.

This clonotype was counted between two and nine times. V gene TRBV4-3 combines with J gene TRBJ1-3; D is uncertain. This CDR3 contains 15 residues. The germline CDR1 and CDR2 sequences are LGHNA and YSLEER. The V and J ends lost 4 bases and 2 bases respectively, with 12 bases between them. In DNA form, the CDR3 reads TGCGCCAGCAGCCCCAGAGGAGGGCCTGGAAACACCATATATTTT. It specifies CASSPRGGPGNTIYF.

This clonotype was seen a few times. V gene TRBV6-1 combines with J gene TRBJ1-6; D remains ambiguous. CDR3 size: 15 residues. The ends were cut back, 0 bases at V and 10 bases at J, with 13 bases in the middle. Germline V lookup: CDR1 MNHNS, CDR2 SASEGT. This CDR3 reads CASSEAEGGRSPLHF. In DNA, the CDR3 is TGTGCCAGCAGTGAAGCGGAGGGAGGTCGGTCACCCCTCCACTTT.

This clonotype showed up many times. The chain links TRBV2 to TRBJ2-7, with D hard to call. Germline lookup yields CDR1 SNHLY and CDR2 FYNNEI. The CDR3 consists of 13 residues. The ends were cut back, 4 bases at V and 2 bases at J, with 9 bases in the middle. The chain's CDR3 is CASSGNAAYEQYF. The CDR3 DNA reads TGTGCCAGCAGTGGCAATGCCGCCTACGAGCAGTACTTC.

This clonotype turned up a few times. The rearrangement links TRBV12-3 or TRBV12-4 to TRBJ1-1, with D hard to call. This CDR3 contains 14 residues. Trimming took off 2 bases at V and 4 bases at J, with 11 bases between the two ends. CDR3 loop: CASSLNTRRTEAFF. Written as DNA, the CDR3 is TGTGCCAGCAGTTTAAATACCAGGCGCACTGAAGCTTTCTTT.

The rearrangement joins TRBV6-5 to TRBJ2-7, with D hard to call. CDR1 is MNHEY and CDR2 is SVGAGI in the germline V gene. V dropped 0 bases and J dropped 5 bases, with 14 bases sitting between them. The CDR3 loop spans 15 amino acids. CDR3 DNA: TGTGCCAGCAGTTACTCGTACAGCACGGGTGACGAGCAGTACTTC. This encodes CASSYSYSTGDEQYF.

This clonotype has at least ten counts. The chain couples TRBV21-1 to TRBJ2-1. TRBV21-1 is marked as a pseudogene. CDR3 length: 19 residues. CDR3 coding DNA: TGTGCCAGCAGCAACCAGTTGGATCTAGGCGGACGCTCCTACAATGAGCAGTTCTTC. It translates to CASSNQLDLGGRSYNEQFF.

V gene TRBV11-3 combines with J gene TRBJ2-2; D unresolved. The germline V gene has CDR1 SGHNT and CDR2 YENEEA. This CDR3 has 13 amino acids. Trimming left V 5 bases short and J 2 bases short, with 6 bases between. CDR3 amino acids: CASSRQNTGELFF. CDR3 nucleotides: TGTGCCAGCAGCCGACAAAACACCGGGGAGCTGTTTTTT.

In its sample, this clonotype was seen many times. The chain links TRBV15 to TRBJ1-3; no reliable D call. The CDR3 spans 15 residues. The germline V gene has CDR1 LNHNV and CDR2 YYDKDF (reference sequence). V shed 1 base and J shed 2 bases, with 9 bases lying between them. The CDR3 DNA sequence: TGTGCCACCAGCAGAGCCGCGGCAGCTGGAAACACCATATATTTT. Its translation: CATSRAAAAGNTIYF.

This clonotype was seen a handful of times. The rearrangement uses TRBV12-3 or TRBV12-4 and TRBJ2-7; tentatively, D is TRBD1 (5 bases). Deletions cut 7 bases from V and 3 bases from J, with 16 bases between. The CDR3 has 14 residues. CDR3 protein: CASTLQTAGYEQYF. The CDR3 DNA reads as TGTGCCAGCACTCTTCAGACAGCTGGCTACGAGCAGTACTTC.

This clonotype was observed a handful of times. V gene TRBV7-9 combines with J gene TRBJ2-3; TRBD1 matches at 8 bases. V was clipped by 5 bases and J by 4 bases; unmatched bases: 2. Germline CDR1 and CDR2: SEHNR and FQNEAQ (reference sequence). The CDR3 is 13 amino acids. The CDR3 region has the DNA TGTGCCAGCAGCCAGGGGGCGGCAGATACGCAGTATTTT. This codes for CASSQGAADTQYF.

This clonotype was seen at least ten times. The CDR3 coding sequence is TGTGCCAGCAGCCAAGGAATAAGTGGGGCCAACGTCCTGACTTTC. It encodes CASSQGISGANVLTF. This sequence joins TRBV4-2 and TRBJ2-6; the D is unclear. Looked up from germline, CDR1 is LGHNA and CDR2 is YNFKEQ. CDR3 size: 15 residues. V was clipped by 1 base and J by 3 bases, with 7 bases between them.

As to this clonotype: A much larger clone is a single base away; this may be a read error. Here the CDR3 reads CASSVYEKYF. CDR3 DNA: TGCGCCAGCAGCGTCTACGAGAAGTACTTC. The V and J genes are TRBV5-1 and TRBJ2-7; D is unresolved. The CDR3 extends over 10 amino acids. Germline values: CDR1 SGHRS, CDR2 YFSETQ.

This clonotype occurred many times. The V and J genes are TRBV12-3 or TRBV12-4 and TRBJ2-1; D gene unclear. CDR3 length: 12 amino acids. V lost 5 bases, J lost 1 base, and 3 bases lay in between. The CDR3 nucleotides read TGTGCCAGCAGTCGATCCTACAATGAGCAGTTCTTC. Translated, it gives CASSRSYNEQFF.

This clonotype was found many times. The chain joins TRBV4-1 to TRBJ2-6, with D possibly matching TRBD1 (5 bases). CDR1 is MGHRA and CDR2 is YSYEKL in the germline V gene. There are 18 residues in the CDR3. Trimming removed 4 bases at V and 0 bases at J, with 16 bases between. The CDR3 DNA reads as TGCGCCAGCAGCCTTAACAGGTTCTTTATCTCTGGGGCCAACGTCCTGACTTTC. This gives the protein CASSLNRFFISGANVLTF.

This clonotype came up many times. In DNA, the CDR3 is TGTGCCAGCGGCCTCGTTGGCACTGAAGCTTTCTTT. This sequence encodes CASGLVGTEAFF. This chain joins TRBV6-5 and TRBJ1-1, with D uncertain. V was pared by 8 bases and J by 4 bases, with 11 bases between. This CDR3 is 12 amino acids long. Germline CDR1 is MNHEY and CDR2 is SVGAGI.

The table lists this clonotype with a few counts. CDR3 region: CASSVEGPPSTDTQYF. Written as DNA, the CDR3 is TGTGCCAGCAGCGTAGAGGGCCCCCCAAGCACAGATACGCAGTATTTT. V is TRBV9 and J is TRBJ2-3, with D unclear. Looked up from germline, CDR1 is SGDLS and CDR2 is YYNGEE. V was trimmed by 0 bases and J by 0 bases, leaving 11 bases between them. CDR3 length equals 16 residues. Combining the CDR3 with reference TRBV9 and TRBJ2-3 gives the whole variable domain DSGVTQTPKHLITATGQRVTLRCSPRSGDLSVYWYQQSLDQGLQFLIQYYNGEERAKGNILERFSAQQFPDLHSELNLSSLELGDSALYFCASSVEGPPSTDTQYFGPGTRLTVL.

The rearrangement links TRBV2 to TRBJ2-1; 7 bases agree with TRBD1. V dropped 7 bases and J dropped 5; count of bases not matched to a gene: 8. Germline V gene lookup returns CDR1 SNHLY and CDR2 FYNNEI. CDR3 length: 14 residues. CDR3 amino acids: CASTTNRGDNEQFF. The CDR3 coding sequence is TGTGCCAGCACCACTAACAGGGGAGACAATGAGCAGTTCTTC.